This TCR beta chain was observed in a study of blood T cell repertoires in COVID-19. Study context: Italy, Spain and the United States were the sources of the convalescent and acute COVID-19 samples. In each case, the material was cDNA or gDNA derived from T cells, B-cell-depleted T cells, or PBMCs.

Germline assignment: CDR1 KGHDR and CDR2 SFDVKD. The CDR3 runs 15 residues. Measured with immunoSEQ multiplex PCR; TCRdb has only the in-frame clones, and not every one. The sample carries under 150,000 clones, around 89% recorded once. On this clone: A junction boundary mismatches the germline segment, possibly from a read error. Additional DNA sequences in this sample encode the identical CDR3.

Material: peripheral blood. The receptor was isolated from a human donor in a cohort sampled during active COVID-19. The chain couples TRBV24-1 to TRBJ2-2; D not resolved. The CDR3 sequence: CATQATTTNTGELFF. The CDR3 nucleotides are TGCGCCACCCAGGCGACGACAACGAACACCGGGGAGCTGTTTTTT.